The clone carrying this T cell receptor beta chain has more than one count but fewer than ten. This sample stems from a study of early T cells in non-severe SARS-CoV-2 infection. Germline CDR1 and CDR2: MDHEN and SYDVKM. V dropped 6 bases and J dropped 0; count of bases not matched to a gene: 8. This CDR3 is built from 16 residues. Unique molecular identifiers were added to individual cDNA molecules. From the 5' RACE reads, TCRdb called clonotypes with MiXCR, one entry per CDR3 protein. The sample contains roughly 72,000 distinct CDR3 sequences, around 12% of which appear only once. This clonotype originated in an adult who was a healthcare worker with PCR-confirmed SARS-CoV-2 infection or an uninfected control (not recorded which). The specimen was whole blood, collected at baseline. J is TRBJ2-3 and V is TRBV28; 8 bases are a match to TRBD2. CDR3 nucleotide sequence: TGTGCCAGCAGCCCGCACGGGGGGGGGAGCACAGATACGCAGTATTTT. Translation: CASSPHGGGSTDTQYF.